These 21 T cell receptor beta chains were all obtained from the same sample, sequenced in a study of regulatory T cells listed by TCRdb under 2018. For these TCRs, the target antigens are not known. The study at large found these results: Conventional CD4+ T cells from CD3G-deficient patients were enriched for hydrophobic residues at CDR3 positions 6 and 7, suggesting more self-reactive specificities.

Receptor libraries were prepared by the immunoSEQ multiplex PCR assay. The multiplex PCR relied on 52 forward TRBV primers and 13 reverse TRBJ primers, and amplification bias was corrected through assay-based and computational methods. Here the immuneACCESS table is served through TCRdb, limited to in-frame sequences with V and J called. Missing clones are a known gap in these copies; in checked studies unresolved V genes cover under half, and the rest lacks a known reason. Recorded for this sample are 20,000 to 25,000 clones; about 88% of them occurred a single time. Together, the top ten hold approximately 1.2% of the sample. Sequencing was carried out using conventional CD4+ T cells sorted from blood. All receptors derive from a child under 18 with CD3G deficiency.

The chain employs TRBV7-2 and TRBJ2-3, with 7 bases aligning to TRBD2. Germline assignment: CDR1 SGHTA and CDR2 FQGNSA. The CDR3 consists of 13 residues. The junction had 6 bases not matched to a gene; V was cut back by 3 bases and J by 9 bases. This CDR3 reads CASSFPMGGTQYF. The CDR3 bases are TGTGCCAGCAGCTTCCCGATGGGGGGGACGCAGTATTTT. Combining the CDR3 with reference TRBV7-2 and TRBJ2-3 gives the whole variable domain GAGVSQSPSNKVTEKGKDVELRCDPISGHTALYWYRQSLGQGLEFLIYFQGNSAPDKSGLPSDRFSAERTGGSVSTLTIQRTQQEDSAVYLCASSFPMGGTQYFGPGTRLTVL.

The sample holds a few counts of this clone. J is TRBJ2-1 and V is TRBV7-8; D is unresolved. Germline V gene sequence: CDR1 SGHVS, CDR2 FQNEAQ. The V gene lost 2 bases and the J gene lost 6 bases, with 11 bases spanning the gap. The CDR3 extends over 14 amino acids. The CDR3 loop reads CASSLFARGNEQFF. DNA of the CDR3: TGTGCCAGCAGCTTATTCGCGCGAGGCAATGAGCAGTTCTTC.

The CDR3 region is CASRHRGTEKLFF. CDR3 bases: TGTGCCAGCAGGCACAGGGGGACTGAAAAACTGTTTTTT. This chain joins TRBV6-1 and TRBJ1-4, with 8 positions matching TRBD1. There are 13 residues in the CDR3. CDR1 MNHNS and CDR2 SASEGT come from the germline V gene. Trimming removed 6 bases from V and 7 bases from J; junction bases left unmatched: 4.

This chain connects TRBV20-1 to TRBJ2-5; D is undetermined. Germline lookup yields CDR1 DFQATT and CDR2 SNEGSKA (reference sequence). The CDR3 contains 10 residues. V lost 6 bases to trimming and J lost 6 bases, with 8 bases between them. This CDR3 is CSAGEKTQYF. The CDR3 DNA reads TGCAGTGCCGGCGAGAAGACCCAGTACTTC.

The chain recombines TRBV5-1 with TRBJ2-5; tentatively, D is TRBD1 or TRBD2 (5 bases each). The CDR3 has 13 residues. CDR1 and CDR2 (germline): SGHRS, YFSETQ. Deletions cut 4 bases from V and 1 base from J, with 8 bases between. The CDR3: CASSRGAQETQYF. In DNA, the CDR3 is TGCGCCAGCAGCCGAGGGGCCCAAGAGACCCAGTACTTC.

CDR3 in amino acids: CASSVGSKLDTQYF. The CDR3 DNA reads as TGTGCCAGCAGTGTAGGGTCGAAATTGGATACGCAGTATTTT. The genes are TRBV7-9 and TRBJ2-3; D is undetermined. V lost 6 bases and J lost 6, with 16 bases in between. This CDR3 has 14 amino acids. CDR1 is SEHNR, CDR2 FQNEAQ, per germline (reference sequence).

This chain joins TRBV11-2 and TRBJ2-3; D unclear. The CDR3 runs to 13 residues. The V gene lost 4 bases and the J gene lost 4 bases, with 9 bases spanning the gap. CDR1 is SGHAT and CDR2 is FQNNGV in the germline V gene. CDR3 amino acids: CASSSHPADTQYF. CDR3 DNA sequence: TGTGCCAGCAGCTCCCACCCGGCAGATACGCAGTATTTT.

The CDR3 DNA reads as TGCGCCAGCAGCTTAGGGGGGGCGGTCAATGAGCAGTTCTTC. This encodes CASSLGGAVNEQFF. The gene calls are TRBV5-1 and TRBJ2-1; a possible D gene is TRBD2 (7 bases). CDR1 is SGHRS and CDR2 is YFSETQ in the germline V gene. V shed 2 bases and J shed 6 bases, with 12 bases lying between them. The CDR3 has 14 residues.

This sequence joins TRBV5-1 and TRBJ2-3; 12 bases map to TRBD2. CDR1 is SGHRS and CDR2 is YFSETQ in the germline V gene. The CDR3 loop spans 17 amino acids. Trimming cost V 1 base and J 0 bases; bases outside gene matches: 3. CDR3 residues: CASSLPGTSGSTDTQYF. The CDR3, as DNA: TGCGCCAGCAGCTTGCCCGGGACTAGCGGGAGCACAGATACGCAGTATTTT.

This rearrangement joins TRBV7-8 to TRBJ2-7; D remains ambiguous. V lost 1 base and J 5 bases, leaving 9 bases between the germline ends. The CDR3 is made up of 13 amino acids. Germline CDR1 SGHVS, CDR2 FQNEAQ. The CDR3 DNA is TGTGCCAGCAGCTTAGATCGTGGGGACGAGCAGTACTTC. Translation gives CASSLDRGDEQYF.

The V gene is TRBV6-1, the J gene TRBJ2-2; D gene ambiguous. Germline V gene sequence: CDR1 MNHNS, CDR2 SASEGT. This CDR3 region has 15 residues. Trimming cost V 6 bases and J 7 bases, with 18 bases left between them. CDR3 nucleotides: TGTGCCAGCAGGGACGTGGGATTCCTACGCGGGGAGCTGTTTTTT. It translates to CASRDVGFLRGELFF.

CDR3 sequence (DNA): TGTGCCAGCAGTGAGAACCACCCTAGCGGGATTGGCAATGGGCTCGTGGCCCAGTACTTC. It yields the protein CASSENHPSGIGNGLVAQYF. The chain carries TRBV2 and TRBJ2-5; 9 bases map to TRBD2. V gave up 3 bases and J gave up 9 bases; unmatched junction bases: 26. CDR1 is SNHLY, CDR2 FYNNEI, per germline. CDR3 length equals 20 residues.

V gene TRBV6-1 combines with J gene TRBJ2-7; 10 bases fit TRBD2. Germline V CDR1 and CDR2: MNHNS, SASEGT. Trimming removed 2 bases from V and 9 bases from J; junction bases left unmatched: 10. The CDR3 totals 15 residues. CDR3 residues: CASSERSSGSRTQYF. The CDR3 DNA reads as TGTGCCAGCAGTGAACGGTCTAGCGGGAGTCGGACGCAGTACTTC.

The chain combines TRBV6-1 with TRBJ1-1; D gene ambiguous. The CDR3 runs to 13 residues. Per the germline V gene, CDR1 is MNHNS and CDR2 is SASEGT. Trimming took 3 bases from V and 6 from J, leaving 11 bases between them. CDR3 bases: TGTGCCAGCAGTGACAGGCGGCCCCCTGAAGCTTTCTTT. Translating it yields CASSDRRPPEAFF.

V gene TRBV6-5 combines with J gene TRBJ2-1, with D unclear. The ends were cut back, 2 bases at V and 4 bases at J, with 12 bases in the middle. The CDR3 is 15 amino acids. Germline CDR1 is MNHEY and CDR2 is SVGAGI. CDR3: CASSYGLGPYNEQFF. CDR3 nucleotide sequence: TGTGCCAGCAGTTACGGCCTAGGACCTTACAATGAGCAGTTCTTC.

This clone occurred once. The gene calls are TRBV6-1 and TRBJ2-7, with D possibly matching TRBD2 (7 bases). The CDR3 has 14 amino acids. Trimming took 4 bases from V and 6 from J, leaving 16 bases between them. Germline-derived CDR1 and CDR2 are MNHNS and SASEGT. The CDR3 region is CASSVGGRAPEQYF. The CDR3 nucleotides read TGTGCCAGCAGTGTAGGGGGGAGGGCTCCCGAGCAGTACTTC.

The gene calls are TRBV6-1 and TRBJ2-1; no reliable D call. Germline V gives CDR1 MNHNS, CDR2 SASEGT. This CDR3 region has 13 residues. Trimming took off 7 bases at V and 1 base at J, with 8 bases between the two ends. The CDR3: CASTPTSYNEQFF. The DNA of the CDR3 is TGTGCCAGCACTCCTACGTCCTACAATGAGCAGTTCTTC.

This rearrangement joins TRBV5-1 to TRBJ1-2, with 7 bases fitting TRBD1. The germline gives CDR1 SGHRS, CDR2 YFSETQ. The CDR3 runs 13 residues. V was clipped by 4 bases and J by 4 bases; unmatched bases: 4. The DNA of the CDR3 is TGCGCCAGCAGCCCGGGACAGCCCTATGGCTACACCTTC. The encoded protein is CASSPGQPYGYTF.

The CDR3 DNA follows: TGTGCCAGCTCACCAGTTGCAGGCTCGAACACCGGGGAGCTGTTTTTT. The encoded protein is CASSPVAGSNTGELFF. This chain links TRBV18 with TRBJ2-2, with unresolved D. Germline CDR1 is KGHSH and CDR2 is LQKENI. This CDR3 is built from 16 residues. The ends were cut back, 2 bases at V and 0 bases at J, with 10 bases in the middle.

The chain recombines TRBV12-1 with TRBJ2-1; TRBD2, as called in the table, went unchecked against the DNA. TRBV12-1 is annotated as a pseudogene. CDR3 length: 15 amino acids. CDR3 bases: TGTGCCAGCAGCTTTGGTGGGAGCTCCTACAATGAGCAGTTCTTC. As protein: CASSFGGSSYNEQFF.

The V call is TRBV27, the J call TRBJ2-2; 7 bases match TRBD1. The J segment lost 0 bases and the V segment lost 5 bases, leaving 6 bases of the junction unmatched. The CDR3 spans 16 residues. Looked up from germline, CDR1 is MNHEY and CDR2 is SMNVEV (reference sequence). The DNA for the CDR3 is TGTGCCAGCAGTGCCAGGGGGTCCGCGAACACCGGGGAGCTGTTTTTT. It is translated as CASSARGSANTGELFF.